The TCR beta chain under discussion was sequenced for a study of control samples from healthy donors and cancer patients. The protocol was immunoSEQ multiplex PCR, while the TCRdb copy is restricted to in-frame clones and leaves out a portion. The top ten clones hold around 12% of a sample with about 170,000 clones, around 90% of them seen once. The CDR3 has 14 residues. From germline, CDR1 is SGHNT and CDR2 YYREEE (reference sequence). V was clipped by 2 bases and J by 10 bases; unmatched bases: 6. The sequence was collected from a man aged 25 to 40 in good health. The sample comprised blood. The gene calls are TRBV5-4 and TRBJ2-1, with 10 bases that match TRBD2. Here the CDR3 DNA reads TGTGCCAGCAGCTTTACAGGACTAGCGGACGAGCAGTTCTTC. Its translation is CASSFTGLADEQFF.